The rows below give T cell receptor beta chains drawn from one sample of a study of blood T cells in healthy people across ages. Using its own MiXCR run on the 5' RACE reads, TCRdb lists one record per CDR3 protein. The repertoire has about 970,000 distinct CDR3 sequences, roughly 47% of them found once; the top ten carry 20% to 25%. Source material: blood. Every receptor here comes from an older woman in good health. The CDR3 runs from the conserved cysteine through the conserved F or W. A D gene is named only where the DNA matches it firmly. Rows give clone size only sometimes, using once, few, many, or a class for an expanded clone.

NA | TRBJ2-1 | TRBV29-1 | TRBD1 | CSGTDRGKQFF | TGCAGCGGGACAGACAGGGGAAAGCAGTTCTTC
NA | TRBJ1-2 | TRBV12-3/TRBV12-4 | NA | CASSGAGYRVSGYTF | TGTGCCAGCTCGGGAGCCGGATACCGGGTTTCTGGCTACACCTTC
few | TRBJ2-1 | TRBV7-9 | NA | CASSFGFRSDEQFF | TGTGCCAGCAGCTTTGGTTTTAGATCGGATGAGCAGTTCTTC
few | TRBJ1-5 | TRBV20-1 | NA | CSAGPGTRYQPQHF | TGCAGTGCTGGGCCCGGGACACGTTATCAGCCCCAGCATTTT
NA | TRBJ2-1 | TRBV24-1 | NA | CATRDGVEQFF | TGTGCCACCAGGGACGGGGTAGAGCAGTTCTTC
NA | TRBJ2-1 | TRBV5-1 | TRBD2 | CASSLSLAGVGEQFF | TGCGCCAGCAGCTTGAGTCTAGCGGGAGTGGGTGAGCAGTTCTTC
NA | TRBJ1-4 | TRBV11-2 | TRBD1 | CASSTRRQGLGEKLFF | TGTGCCAGCAGCACCCGTCGACAGGGGCTCGGCGAAAAACTGTTTTTT
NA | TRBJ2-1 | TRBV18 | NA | CASSPDRYNEQFF | TGTGCCAGCTCACCCGACAGGTACAATGAGCAGTTCTTC
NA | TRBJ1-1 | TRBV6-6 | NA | CASRVRENTEAFF | TGTGCCAGCAGGGTCCGGGAAAACACTGAAGCTTTCTTT
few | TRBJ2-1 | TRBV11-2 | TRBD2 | CASSRTSGRYNEQFF | TGTGCCAGCAGCCGGACTAGCGGGAGATACAATGAGCAGTTCTTC
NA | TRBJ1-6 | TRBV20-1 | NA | CSAQDSWNLPLHF | TGCAGTGCCCAGGACAGTTGGAATTTGCCCCTCCACTTT
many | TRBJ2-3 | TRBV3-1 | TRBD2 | CASSQDAGADTQYF | TGTGCCAGCAGCCAAGATGCGGGGGCAGATACGCAGTATTTT
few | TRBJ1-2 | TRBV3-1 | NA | CASSQGNHQVIYGYTF | TGTGCCAGCAGCCAAGGAAATCATCAAGTCATCTATGGCTACACCTTC
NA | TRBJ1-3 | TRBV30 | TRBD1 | CAWSQGGSSGNTIYF | TGTGCCTGGAGTCAGGGGGGGAGCTCTGGAAACACCATATATTTT
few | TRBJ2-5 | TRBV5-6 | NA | CASSNRDLQETQYF | TGTGCCAGCAGCAACCGGGACTTGCAAGAGACCCAGTACTTC
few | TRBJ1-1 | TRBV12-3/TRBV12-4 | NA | CASSFQQGTEAFF | TGTGCCAGCAGTTTTCAGCAGGGGACTGAAGCTTTCTTT
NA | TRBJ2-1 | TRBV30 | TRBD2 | CAWTFSGSRRNEQFF | TGTGCCTGGACTTTTAGCGGGAGTCGCCGCAATGAGCAGTTCTTC
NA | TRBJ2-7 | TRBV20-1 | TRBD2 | CSAFASPGPKRAGVRYEQYF | TGCAGTGCCTTTGCCTCTCCGGGACCGAAGAGAGCGGGAGTAAGGTACGAGCAGTACTTC
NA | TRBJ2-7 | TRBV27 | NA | CASSGGPLYEQYF | TGTGCCAGCAGTGGGGGACCGCTGTACGAGCAGTACTTC
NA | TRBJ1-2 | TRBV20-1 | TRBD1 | CSASPGQGTGYTF | TGCAGTGCTAGCCCGGGACAGGGGACCGGCTACACCTTC
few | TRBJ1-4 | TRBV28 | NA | CASSLGRTGGEKLFF | TGTGCCAGCAGTTTAGGTCGGACGGGGGGTGAAAAACTGTTTTTT
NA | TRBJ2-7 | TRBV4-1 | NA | CASSQYNQAYEQYF | TGCGCCAGCAGCCAGTACAATCAGGCCTACGAGCAGTACTTC
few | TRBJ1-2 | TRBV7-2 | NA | CASSLWTTGFVGYTF | TGTGCCAGCAGCTTATGGACGACAGGCTTCGTTGGCTACACCTTC
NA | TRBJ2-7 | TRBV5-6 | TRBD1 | CASSLARGPPPYEQYF | TGTGCCAGCAGCTTGGCAAGGGGGCCTCCCCCCTACGAGCAGTACTTC
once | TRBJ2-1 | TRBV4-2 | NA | CASSHGVSYNEQFF | TGTGCCAGCAGCCACGGCGTCTCCTACAATGAGCAGTTCTTC
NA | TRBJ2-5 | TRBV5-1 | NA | CASEVVPRLDEQCF | TGCGCCAGCGAGGTAGTCCCTCGGTTGGATGAGCAGTGCTTC
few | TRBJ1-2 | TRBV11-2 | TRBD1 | CASSSYRDRANYGYTF | TGTGCCAGCAGCTCTTACCGGGACAGGGCTAACTATGGCTACACCTTC
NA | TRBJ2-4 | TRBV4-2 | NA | CASSQDIGTVRNIQYF | TGTGCCAGCAGCCAAGATATCGGCACGGTCAGAAACATTCAGTACTTC
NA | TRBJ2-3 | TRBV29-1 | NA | CSVGVNWGTDTQYF | TGCAGCGTTGGAGTTAATTGGGGCACAGATACGCAGTATTTT
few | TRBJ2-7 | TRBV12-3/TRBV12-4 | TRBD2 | CASGIAGEPEQYF | TGTGCCAGCGGCATAGCGGGAGAGCCGGAGCAGTACTTC
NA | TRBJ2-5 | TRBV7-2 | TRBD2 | CASSRRAAGVVEPYF | TGTGCCAGCAGCCGCCGGGCTGCGGGAGTGGTTGAGCCGTACTTC
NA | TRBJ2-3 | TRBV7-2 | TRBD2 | CASSVDGTSGGTDTQYF | TGTGCCAGCAGCGTCGACGGGACTAGCGGAGGCACAGATACGCAGTATTTT
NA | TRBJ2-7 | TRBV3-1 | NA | CASSHHSGSKTYEQYF | TGTGCCAGCAGCCATCACTCGGGGAGCAAAACCTACGAGCAGTACTTC
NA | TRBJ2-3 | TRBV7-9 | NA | CASSLMRRSTDTQYF | TGTGCCAGCAGCTTAATGCGGAGAAGCACAGATACGCAGTATTTT
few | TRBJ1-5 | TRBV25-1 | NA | CASSAPGAKSNQPQHF | TGTGCCAGCAGTGCCCCAGGGGCAAAAAGCAATCAGCCCCAGCATTTT
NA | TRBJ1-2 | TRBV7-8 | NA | CASSLNTNYGYTF | TGTGCCAGCAGCTTGAACACTAACTATGGCTACACCTTC
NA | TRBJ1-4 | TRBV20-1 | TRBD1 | CSAIQGADEKLFF | TGCAGTGCTATTCAGGGGGCAGATGAAAAACTGTTTTTT
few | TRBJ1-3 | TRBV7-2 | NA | CASSLSGGAGNTIYF | TGTGCCAGCAGCTTATCAGGCGGCGCTGGAAACACCATATATTTT
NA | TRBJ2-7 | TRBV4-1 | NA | CASSQPGATSYEQYF | TGCGCCAGCAGCCAACCAGGGGCGACTAGTTACGAGCAGTACTTC
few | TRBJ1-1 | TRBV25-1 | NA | CASSESGGVEAFF | TGTGCCAGCAGTGAATCTGGGGGGGTTGAAGCTTTCTTT
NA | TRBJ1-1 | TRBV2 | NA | CASTYGQGNTEAFF | TGTGCCAGCACCTACGGCCAGGGGAACACTGAAGCTTTCTTT
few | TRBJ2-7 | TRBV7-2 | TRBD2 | CASSLWVSGGYEQYF | TGTGCCAGCAGCTTATGGGTTAGCGGGGGTTACGAGCAGTACTTC
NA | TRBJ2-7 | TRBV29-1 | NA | CSVRGGAYEQYF | TGCAGCGTTCGGGGTGGGGCCTACGAGCAGTACTTC
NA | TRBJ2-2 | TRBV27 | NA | CASSLLYSFNTGELFF | TGTGCCAGCAGTTTACTTTACAGCTTTAACACCGGGGAGCTGTTTTTT
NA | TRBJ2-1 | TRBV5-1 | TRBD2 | CASSVGLAYEQFF | TGCGCCAGCAGCGTCGGACTAGCCTATGAGCAGTTCTTC
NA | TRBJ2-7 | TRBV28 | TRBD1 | CASSHRGDEQYF | TGTGCCAGCAGTCACAGGGGGGACGAGCAGTACTTC
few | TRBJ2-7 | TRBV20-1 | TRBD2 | CSARTSGRSYEQYF | TGCAGTGCTAGGACTAGCGGGAGGTCTTACGAGCAGTACTTC
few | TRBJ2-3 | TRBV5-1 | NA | CASAVTPRVDTQYF | TGCGCCAGTGCCGTTACTCCGAGGGTAGATACGCAGTATTTT
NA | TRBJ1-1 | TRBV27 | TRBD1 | CASSFPGGFEAFF | TGTGCCAGCAGTTTTCCAGGGGGGTTTGAAGCTTTCTTT
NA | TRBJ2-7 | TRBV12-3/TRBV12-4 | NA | CASSSGDNYEQYF | TGTGCCAGCAGCTCTGGGGACAACTACGAGCAGTACTTC
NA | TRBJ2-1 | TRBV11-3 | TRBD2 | CASSQRTSGRVHDPFF | TGTGCCAGCAGCCAGCGGACTAGCGGGAGGGTTCATGATCCGTTCTTC
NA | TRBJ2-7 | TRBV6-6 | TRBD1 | CASSRGQGNGEQYF | TGTGCCAGCAGTCGGGGACAGGGAAACGGCGAGCAGTACTTC